This paragraph covers one TCR beta chain sequence. The record originates from a study of T cell changes during pregnancy in multiple sclerosis. Using immunoSEQ multiplex PCR, the repertoire was profiled, and TCRdb retains in-frame clones only, with some absent. In the table there are under 30,000 clones, 75% to 90% of which are singletons. The CDR3 extends over 14 amino acids. V was clipped by 5 bases and J by 3 bases, with 11 bases between them. Germline V gene lookup returns CDR1 MDHEN and CDR2 SYDVKM. This specimen was CD4+ T cells from peripheral blood mononuclear cells, taken in the first trimester of pregnancy. The rearrangement uses TRBV28 and TRBJ2-1; a possible D gene is TRBD1 (5 bases). The sequence derives from a female donor in good health, enrolled as a control in a pregnancy study. This CDR3 is CASSLRQYYNEQFF. CDR3 bases: TGTGCCAGCAGTCTGCGACAGTACTACAATGAGCAGTTCTTC.